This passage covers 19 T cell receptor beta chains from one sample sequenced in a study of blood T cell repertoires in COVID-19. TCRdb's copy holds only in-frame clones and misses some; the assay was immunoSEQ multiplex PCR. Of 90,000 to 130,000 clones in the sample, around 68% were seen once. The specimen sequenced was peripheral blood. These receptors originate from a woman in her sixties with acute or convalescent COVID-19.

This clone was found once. The CDR3, as DNA: TGTGCCATCAGTGATTTGGGACAGGGGAGCACAGATACGCAGTATTTT. Translating gives CAISDLGQGSTDTQYF. J is TRBJ2-3 and V is TRBV10-3, with 10 bases lining up with TRBD1. Trimming at V came to 3 bases and at J to 0 bases, leaving 3 bases not matched to a gene. The CDR3 consists of 16 residues. The germline V gene has CDR1 ENHRY and CDR2 SYGVKD.

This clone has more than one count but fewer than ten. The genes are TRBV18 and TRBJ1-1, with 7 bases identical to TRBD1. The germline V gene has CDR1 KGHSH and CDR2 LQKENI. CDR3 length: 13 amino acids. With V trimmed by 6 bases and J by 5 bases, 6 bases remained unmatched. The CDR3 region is CASSQTGKTEAFF. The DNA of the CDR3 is TGTGCCAGCTCCCAGACAGGGAAGACTGAAGCTTTCTTT.

In DNA form, the CDR3 reads TGTGCTAGTGGTTTGGGCCAGGCCAAAGCTTTCTTT. Translated, it gives CASGLGQAKAFF. The chain combines TRBV12-5 with TRBJ1-1; no clear D gene. The CDR3 has 12 amino acids. Germline-derived CDR1 and CDR2 are LGHNT and FRNRAP. Trimming shortened V by 1 base and J by 9 bases, and 9 bases separated the two germline ends.

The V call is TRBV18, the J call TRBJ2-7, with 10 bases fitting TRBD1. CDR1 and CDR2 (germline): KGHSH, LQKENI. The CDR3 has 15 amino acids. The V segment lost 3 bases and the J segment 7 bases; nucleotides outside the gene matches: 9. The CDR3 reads CASSPPTGGSREQYF. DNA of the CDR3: TGTGCCAGCTCACCCCCGACAGGGGGCTCAAGGGAGCAGTACTTC.

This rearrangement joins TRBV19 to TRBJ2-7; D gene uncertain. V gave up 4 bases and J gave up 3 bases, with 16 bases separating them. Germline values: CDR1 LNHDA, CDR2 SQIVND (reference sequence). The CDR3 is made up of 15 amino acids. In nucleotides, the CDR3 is TGTGCCAGTAGTAAGTTTTCCGCGACTGTCTACGAGCAGTACTTC. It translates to CASSKFSATVYEQYF.

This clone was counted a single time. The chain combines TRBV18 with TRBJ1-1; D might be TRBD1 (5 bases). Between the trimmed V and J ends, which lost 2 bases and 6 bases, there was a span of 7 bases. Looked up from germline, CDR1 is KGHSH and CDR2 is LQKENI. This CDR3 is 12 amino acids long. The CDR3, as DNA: TGTGCCAGCTCACCAGGCAGGGCTGAAGCTTTCTTT. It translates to CASSPGRAEAFF.

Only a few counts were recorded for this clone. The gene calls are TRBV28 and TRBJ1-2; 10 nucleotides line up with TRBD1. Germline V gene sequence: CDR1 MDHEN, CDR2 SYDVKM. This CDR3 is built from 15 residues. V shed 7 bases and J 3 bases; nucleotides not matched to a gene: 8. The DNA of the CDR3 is TGTGCCAGCATCCCGACCGGGACAGGGGACTATGGCTACACCTTC. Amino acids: CASIPTGTGDYGYTF.

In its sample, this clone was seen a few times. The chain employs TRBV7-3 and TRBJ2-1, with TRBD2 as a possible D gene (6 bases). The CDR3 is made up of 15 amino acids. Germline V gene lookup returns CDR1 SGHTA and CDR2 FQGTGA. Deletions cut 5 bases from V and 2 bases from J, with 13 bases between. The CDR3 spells CASSPPGGTYNEQFF. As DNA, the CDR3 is TGTGCCAGCAGCCCCCCTGGCGGGACCTACAATGAGCAGTTCTTC.

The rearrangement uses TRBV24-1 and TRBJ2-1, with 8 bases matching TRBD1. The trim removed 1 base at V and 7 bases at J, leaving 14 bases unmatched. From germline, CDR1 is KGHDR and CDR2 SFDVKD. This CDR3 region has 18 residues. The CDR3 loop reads CATSDFSGGQGAENEQFF. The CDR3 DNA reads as TGTGCCACCAGTGATTTTAGCGGAGGCCAGGGGGCTGAGAATGAGCAGTTCTTC.

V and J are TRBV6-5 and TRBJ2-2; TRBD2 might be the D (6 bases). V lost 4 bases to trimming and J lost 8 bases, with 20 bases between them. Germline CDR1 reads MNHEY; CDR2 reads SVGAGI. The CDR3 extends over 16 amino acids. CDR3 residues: CASSSAGLSTVGELFF. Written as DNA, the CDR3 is TGTGCCAGCAGTTCCGCGGGACTGTCTACCGTGGGGGAGCTGTTTTTT.

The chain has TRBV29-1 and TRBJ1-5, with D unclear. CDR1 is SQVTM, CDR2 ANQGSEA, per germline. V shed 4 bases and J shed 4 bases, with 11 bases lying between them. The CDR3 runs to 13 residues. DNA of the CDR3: TGCAGCGTTGGGTTGAACGGGAATCAGCCCCAGCATTTT. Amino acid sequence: CSVGLNGNQPQHF. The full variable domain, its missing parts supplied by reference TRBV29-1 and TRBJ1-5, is SAVISQKPSRDICQRGTSLTIQCQVDSQVTMMFWYRQQPGQSLTLIATANQGSEATYESGFVIDKFPISRPNLTFSTLTVSNMSPEDSSIYLCSVGLNGNQPQHFGDGTRLSIL.

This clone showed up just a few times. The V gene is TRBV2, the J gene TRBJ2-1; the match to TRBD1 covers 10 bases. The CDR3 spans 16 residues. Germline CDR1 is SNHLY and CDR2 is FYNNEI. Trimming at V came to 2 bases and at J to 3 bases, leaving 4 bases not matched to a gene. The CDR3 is CASSERRTGGYNEQFF. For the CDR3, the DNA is TGTGCCAGCAGTGAAAGGCGGACAGGGGGCTACAATGAGCAGTTCTTC.

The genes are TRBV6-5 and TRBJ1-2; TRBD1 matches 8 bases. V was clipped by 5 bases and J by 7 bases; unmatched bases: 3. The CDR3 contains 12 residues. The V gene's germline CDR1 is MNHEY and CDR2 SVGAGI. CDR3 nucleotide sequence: TGTGCCAGCAGTCAGGGGGCGCGTGGCTACACCTTC. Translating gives CASSQGARGYTF.

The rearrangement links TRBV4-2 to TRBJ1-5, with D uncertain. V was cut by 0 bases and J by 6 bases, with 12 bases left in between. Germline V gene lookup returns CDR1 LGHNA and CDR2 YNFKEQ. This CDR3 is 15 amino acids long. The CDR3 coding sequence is TGTGCCAGCAGCCAAGATTGGCGGTCGGGTCAGCCCCAGCATTTT. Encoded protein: CASSQDWRSGQPQHF.

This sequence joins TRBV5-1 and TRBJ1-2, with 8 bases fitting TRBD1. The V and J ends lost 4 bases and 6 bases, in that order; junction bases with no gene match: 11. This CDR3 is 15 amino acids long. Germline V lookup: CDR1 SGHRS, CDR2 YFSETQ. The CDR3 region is CASSPDRGESHGYTF. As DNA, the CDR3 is TGCGCCAGCAGCCCAGACAGGGGAGAATCGCATGGCTACACCTTC.

The CDR3 sequence: CASSVGDRGLETQYF. The CDR3 nucleotides read TGTGCCAGCAGCGTAGGCGACAGGGGGCTCGAGACCCAGTACTTC. The chain couples TRBV9 to TRBJ2-5, with 10 bases lining up with TRBD1. V was pared by 0 bases and J by 5 bases, with 4 bases of the junction left unmatched. From germline, CDR1 is SGDLS and CDR2 YYNGEE. The CDR3 runs to 15 residues.

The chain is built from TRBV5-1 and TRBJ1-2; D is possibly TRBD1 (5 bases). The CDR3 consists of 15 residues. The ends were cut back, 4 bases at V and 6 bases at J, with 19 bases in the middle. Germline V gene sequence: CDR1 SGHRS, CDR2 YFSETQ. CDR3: CASSRGGGRVDGYTF. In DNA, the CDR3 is TGCGCCAGCAGCCGGGGCGGGGGTAGAGTAGATGGCTACACCTTC.

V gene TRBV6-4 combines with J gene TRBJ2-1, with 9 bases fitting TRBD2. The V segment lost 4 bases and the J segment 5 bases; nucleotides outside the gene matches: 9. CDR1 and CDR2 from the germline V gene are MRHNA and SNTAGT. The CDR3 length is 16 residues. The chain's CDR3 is CASSVSGTSRNNEQFF. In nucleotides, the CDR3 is TGTGCCAGCAGTGTATCCGGGACTAGCAGAAACAATGAGCAGTTCTTC.

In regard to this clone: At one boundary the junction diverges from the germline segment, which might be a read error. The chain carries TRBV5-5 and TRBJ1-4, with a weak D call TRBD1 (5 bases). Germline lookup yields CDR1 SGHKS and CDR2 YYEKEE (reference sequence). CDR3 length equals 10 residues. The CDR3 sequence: CDREGEKLFF. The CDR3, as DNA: TGCGACAGAGAAGGAGAAAAACTGTTTTTT. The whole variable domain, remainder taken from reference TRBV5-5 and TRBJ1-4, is DAGVTQSPTHLIKTRGQQVTLRCSPISGHKSVSWYQQVLGQGPQFIFQYYEKEERGRGNFPDRFSARQFPNYSSELNVNALLLGDSALYLCDREGEKLFFGSGTQLSVL.